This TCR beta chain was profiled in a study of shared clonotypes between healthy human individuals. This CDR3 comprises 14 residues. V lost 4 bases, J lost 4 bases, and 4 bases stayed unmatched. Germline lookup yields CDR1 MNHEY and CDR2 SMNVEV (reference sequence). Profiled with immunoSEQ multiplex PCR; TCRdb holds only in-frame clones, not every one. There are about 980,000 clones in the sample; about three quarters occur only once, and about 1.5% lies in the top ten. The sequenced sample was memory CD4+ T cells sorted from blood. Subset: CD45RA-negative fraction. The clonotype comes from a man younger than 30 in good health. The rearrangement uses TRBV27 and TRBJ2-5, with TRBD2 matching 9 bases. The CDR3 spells CASSWRGGGETQYF. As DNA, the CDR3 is TGTGCCAGCAGTTGGCGGGGGGGCGGAGAGACCCAGTACTTC.